This TCR beta chain came from a study of T-cell memory formation after mild COVID-19. Germline assignment: CDR1 LGHNA and CDR2 YSLEER. V lost 3 bases, J lost 5 bases, and 16 bases lay in between. The CDR3 sequence is 15 residues long. A single record per CDR3 protein comes from TCRdb applying MiXCR to the 5' RACE reads. The repertoire holds a few hundred thousand distinct CDR3 sequences, 20% to 25% seen once, with roughly 23% in the top ten. The chain links TRBV4-3 to TRBJ1-1, with D possibly matching TRBD1 (5 bases). The TCR originated in a man aged 18 to 30 who had mild COVID-19 (a few samples of this study predate the infection). Cell type and time point are not known. What was sequenced was PBMCs or a T cell subset sorted from them (not recorded which). For the CDR3, the DNA is TGCGCCAGCAGCCAGGAACCGGGCAGGGTTACTGAAGCTTTCTTT. It codes for CASSQEPGRVTEAFF.